Listed here are 16 T cell receptor beta chains from one sample, sequenced in a study of T cells in women clearing cervical HPV infection (dated by TCRdb to between 2018 and 2020). The receptor library was made with the immunoSEQ multiplex PCR assay. The table comes from immuneACCESS by way of TCRdb, which keeps in-frame sequences with V and J called. Part of the clones is missing from these tables; in studies checked, under half for an unresolved V gene and the rest for unknown reasons. The record for this sample contains about 35,000 clones. In total, the top ten clones hold around 1.6% of the sample. Input material: blood buffy coat. The receptors derive from a woman aged 18-70 years with a cervical HPV16 infection that either progressed to CIN3+ or cleared (not recorded which).

A note on this clone: The missing CDR3 end, 3 residues past where the read stops, is filled in from the germline J gene. V gene TRBV18 combines with J gene TRBJ2-7; TRBD2 aligns across 7 bases. Germline V gene lookup returns CDR1 KGHSH and CDR2 LQKENI. The CDR3 has 15 amino acids. The V gene end was trimmed by 8 bases and the J gene end by 1 base; junction bases not matched to a gene: 11. The part of the CDR3 DNA that was read is TGTGCCAGCGTGGGGGGGGACGGCATATCCTACGAG. Amino acids: CASVGGDGISYE. The full CDR3 protein reads CASVGGDGISYEQYF.

Points on this clone: The CDR3 end falls 3 residues outside the read, so it is completed with the germline J gene. The chain is built from TRBV5-1 and TRBJ2-3; D gene ambiguous. V lost 0 bases, J lost 2 bases, and 7 bases lay in between. The CDR3 has 14 amino acids. Per the germline V gene, CDR1 is SGHRS and CDR2 is YFSETQ. The CDR3 DNA, read in part, is TGCGCCAGCAGCTTGGGGGCACACACAGATACG. Residues: CASSLGAHTDT. The full CDR3 is CASSLGAHTDTQYF. Based on the CDR3 plus reference TRBV5-1 and TRBJ2-3, the full variable domain is KAGVTQTPRYLIKTRGQQVTLSCSPISGHRSVSWYQQTPGQGLQFLFEYFSETQRNKGNFPGRFSGRQFSNSRSEMNVSTLELGDSALYLCASSLGAHTDTQYFGPGTRLTVL.

For this clone: Coverage ceases 3 residues before the CDR3 finishes, and the germline J gene fills in the end. The chain is built from TRBV20-1 and TRBJ1-5; D is possibly TRBD1 (6 bases). With 5 bases removed from V and 3 bases from J, the gap between germline ends came to 20 bases. The CDR3 sequence is 16 residues long. Germline-derived CDR1 and CDR2 are DFQATT and SNEGSKA (reference sequence). The DNA read from the CDR3 is TGCAGTGCTCTACCAAGCCACGGGACAATCAATCAGCCC. Residues: CSALPSHGTINQP. The whole CDR3 region reads CSALPSHGTINQPQHF.

Comments on this clone: The sequence runs out 3 residues before the end of the CDR3; the remainder is reconstructed from the germline J gene. V is TRBV18 and J is TRBJ1-2, with D possibly being TRBD1 (5 bases). This CDR3 region has 15 residues. CDR1 and CDR2 (germline): KGHSH, LQKENI. The CDR3 bases that were read are TGTGCCAGCGTGGGGGGGGACGGCATATCCTACGAC. This codes for CASVGGDGISYD. The entire CDR3 sequence reads CASVGGDGISYDYTF.

A word on this clone: The DNA ends 3 residues before the CDR3 does, and the rest of the CDR3 is filled in from the germline J gene. The J gene is TRBJ2-7, the V gene TRBV20-1; TRBD1 agrees at 8 bases. Germline assignment: CDR1 DFQATT and CDR2 SNEGSKA (reference sequence). Losses at the gene ends were 3 bases for V and 3 bases for J; bases not matched to a gene: 13. The CDR3 runs 16 residues. The chain's CDR3 is CSASASTGTGGYEQYF. CDR3 DNA, as far as it was read: TGCAGTGCTAGTGCCTCAACCGGGACAGGTGGCTACGAG.

Comment on this clone: Read data end 3 residues before the CDR3 end; the end is taken from the germline J gene. V and J are TRBV7-9 and TRBJ1-1, with 7 bases matching TRBD1. The germline V gene encodes CDR1 SEHNR and CDR2 FQNEAQ (reference sequence). The CDR3 is 12 residues long. The CDR3 here is CASSRQQGSAFF. The covered CDR3 bases are TGTGCCAGCAGCAGACAACAGGGGTCT.

With respect to this clone: The observed sequence ends 3 residues before the CDR3 terminus, with the missing tail filled in from the germline J gene. The chain employs TRBV7-2 and TRBJ2-5; D is unresolved. CDR3 length equals 12 residues. Deletions cut 5 bases from V and 4 bases from J, with 8 bases between. Germline V lookup: CDR1 SGHTA, CDR2 FQGNSA. The CDR3: CASSAQGETQYF. The CDR3 bases that were read are TGTGCCAGCAGCGCCCAAGGAGAGACC.

CDR3 sequence: CSARDPSGGESYGYTF. CDR3 bases read: TGCAGTGCTAGAGATCCTTCAGGGGGCGAAAGCTATGGC. The chain uses TRBV20-1 and TRBJ1-2, with TRBD1 matching 8 bases. The read halts 3 residues ahead of the CDR3 end, with the missing end drawn from the germline J gene. V lost 0 bases and J lost 4; bases outside the gene matches: 10. This CDR3 comprises 16 residues. From germline, CDR1 is DFQATT and CDR2 SNEGSKA (reference sequence).

Concerning this clone itself: The DNA ends 3 residues before the CDR3 does, and the rest of the CDR3 is filled in from the germline J gene. The J gene is TRBJ1-2, the V gene TRBV2; 7 nucleotides align to TRBD1. This CDR3 spans 11 amino acids. Germline loops: CDR1 SNHLY, CDR2 FYNNEI. The V segment lost 8 bases and the J segment 7 bases; nucleotides outside the gene matches: 4. The covered CDR3 bases are TGTGCCAGCGACAGGGTCTTTGGC. It encodes CASDRVFG. The whole CDR3 protein is CASDRVFGYTF.

To note about this clone: The CDR3 goes on 3 residues after the read ends, and that part is filled in from the germline J gene. V gene TRBV10-3 combines with J gene TRBJ2-5; 7 bases align to TRBD2. Germline V lookup: CDR1 ENHRY, CDR2 SYGVKD. V shed 0 bases and J 1 base; nucleotides not matched to a gene: 2. The length of the CDR3 is 15 residues. The DNA read from the CDR3 is TGTGCCATCAGTGAGTCCCTAGCGGCCCAAGAGACC. Translation: CAISESLAAQET. Given in full, the CDR3 is CAISESLAAQETQYF.

As to this clone: The DNA ends 3 residues before the CDR3 does, and the rest of the CDR3 is filled in from the germline J gene. The chain carries TRBV10-3 and TRBJ1-3; D might be TRBD1 (5 bases). Germline values: CDR1 ENHRY, CDR2 SYGVKD. V lost 9 bases, J lost 4 bases, and 19 bases lay in between. The CDR3 is made up of 15 amino acids. The DNA read from the CDR3 is TGTGCCATAAGCCCCCTCGGTCAGGGAGGAAACACC. Translating gives CAISPLGQGGNT. The CDR3, in full, reads CAISPLGQGGNTIYF.

As concerns this clone: The read is 3 residues too short to cover the CDR3 end, so that end is filled in from the germline J gene. The chain joins TRBV20-1 to TRBJ2-1, with 8 bases aligning to TRBD2. Per germline, CDR1 DFQATT and CDR2 SNEGSKA (reference sequence). Trimming took 2 bases from V and 8 from J; bases not matched to a gene: 8. The CDR3 contains 14 residues. The sequenced CDR3 bases are TGCAGTGCTAGATCCACTAGCGGTAGGGATGAG. This encodes CSARSTSGRDE. The CDR3 in full is CSARSTSGRDEQFF.

As regards this clone: Read coverage stops 3 residues before the CDR3 terminus; the germline J gene supplies the remainder. The genes are TRBV5-1 and TRBJ2-5; unclear D gene. Germline V gene data show CDR1 as SGHRS and CDR2 as YFSETQ. CDR3 length equals 16 residues. Trimming took off 1 base at V and 3 bases at J, with 16 bases between the two ends. The CDR3 region is CASSLTVQFNKETQYF. The CDR3 DNA, read in part, is TGCGCCAGCAGCTTGACAGTCCAGTTTAATAAAGAGACC.

Remarks on this clone: The read terminates 3 residues before the CDR3 end, so the remaining end is supplied by the germline J gene. The genes are TRBV20-1 and TRBJ2-5; a weak D match, TRBD1 (6 bases). The germline V gene has CDR1 DFQATT and CDR2 SNEGSKA (reference sequence). The CDR3 sequence is 13 residues long. Trimming took off 1 base at V and 5 bases at J, with 11 bases between the two ends. CDR3 protein: CSARARGRETQYF. CDR3 DNA, as far as it was read: TGCAGTGCTAGAGCCAGGGGAAGGGAGACC.

Remarks on this clone: Read sequence stops 3 residues before the CDR3 end, and the germline J gene provides the missing end. This chain uses TRBV20-1 with TRBJ1-5; D is uncertain. Trimming shortened V by 3 bases and J by 0 bases, and 15 bases separated the two germline ends. CDR3 length: 16 residues. Germline-derived CDR1 and CDR2 are DFQATT and SNEGSKA (reference sequence). CDR3: CSASSIGPVSNQPQHF. The sequenced part of the CDR3 DNA is TGCAGTGCTAGCTCAATAGGGCCGGTTAGCAATCAGCCC.

Concerning this clone: The DNA ends 3 residues before the CDR3 does, and the rest of the CDR3 is filled in from the germline J gene. The chain has TRBV20-1 and TRBJ1-4; 11 bases line up with TRBD1. CDR1 is DFQATT, CDR2 SNEGSKA, per germline (reference sequence). The trim removed 7 bases at V and 10 bases at J, leaving 8 bases unmatched. The CDR3 spans 13 residues. The covered CDR3 bases are TGCAGTGTGGCGGACAGGGGGCGCGGAAAA. Encoded protein: CSVADRGRGK. The complete CDR3 sequence is CSVADRGRGKLFF.